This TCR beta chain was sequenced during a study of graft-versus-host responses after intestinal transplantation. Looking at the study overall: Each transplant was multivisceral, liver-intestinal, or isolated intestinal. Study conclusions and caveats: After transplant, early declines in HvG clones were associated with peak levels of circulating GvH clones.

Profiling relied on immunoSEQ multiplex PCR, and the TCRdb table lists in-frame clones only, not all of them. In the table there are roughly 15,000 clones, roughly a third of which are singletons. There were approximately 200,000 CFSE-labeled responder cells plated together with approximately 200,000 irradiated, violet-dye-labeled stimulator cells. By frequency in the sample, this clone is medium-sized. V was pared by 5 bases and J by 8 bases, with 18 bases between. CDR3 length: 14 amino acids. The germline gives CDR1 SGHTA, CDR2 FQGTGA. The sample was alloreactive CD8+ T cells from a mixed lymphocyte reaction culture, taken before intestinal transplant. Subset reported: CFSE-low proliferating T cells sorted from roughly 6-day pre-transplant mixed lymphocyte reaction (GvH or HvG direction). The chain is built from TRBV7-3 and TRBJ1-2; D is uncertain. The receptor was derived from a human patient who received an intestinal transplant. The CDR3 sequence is CASSAPGFTRGYTF. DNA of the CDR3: TGTGCCAGCAGCGCGCCGGGCTTCACCCGGGGCTACACCTTC.